The clone carrying this TCR beta chain has at least ten counts. Germline V lookup: CDR1 LGHNA, CDR2 YNFKEQ. Trimming took off 6 bases at V and 7 bases at J, with 10 bases between the two ends. The CDR3 is 13 residues long. The data derive from a study of low-dose radiotherapy and immunotherapy resistance in tumors. The wider study: Cohort 2, a group dosed every two weeks at 1 Gy per fraction, received 13 Gy in total over 26 weeks. Every two weeks, cyclophosphamide 200 mg/m2 was infused one day before radiation plus immunotherapy.

TRAV- and TRBV-specific primers were used for first-strand cDNA, which covered alpha and beta chains. PCR amplification of the TCRs was performed with Phusion for about 20 PCR cycles, and it relied on a constant-region primer together with a V-primer adapter. One entry per CDR3 protein, called by TCRdb with MiXCR from the reads. The sample holds 30,000 or so distinct CDR3 sequences, around 54% seen once. Described time point: after trial treatment. Noted treatment: LDRT plus nivolumab, ipilimumab, low-dose cyclophosphamide and aspirin (RACIN trial). Along with nivolumab and ipilimumab, donors received aspirin, low-dose cyclophosphamide and low-dose radiotherapy.

The sequence derives from a male donor with gallbladder cancer. This specimen consisted of PBMCs, obtained after low-dose radiotherapy plus immunotherapy. The rearrangement links TRBV4-2 to TRBJ1-6, with unresolved D. The CDR3 region has the DNA TGTGCCAGCAGGCAGGCGGGGAATTCACCCCTCCACTTT. Translation gives CASRQAGNSPLHF.